This is a list of T cell receptor beta chains from one sample in a study of blood T cell repertoires in COVID-19. TCRdb keeps only in-frame clones here, not all; method: immunoSEQ multiplex PCR. The sample lists around 94,000 clones, about 86% occurring once. Specimen: peripheral blood. These TCRs come from a man aged 80 or over with acute or convalescent COVID-19. Each CDR3 is given without its conserved first and last residue.

TRBV12-3/TRBV12-4	ASTVTVNTEAF
TRBV6-5	ASIRQGAYTEAF
TRBV5-6	ASSLVSTGGDIQY
TRBV7-8	ASSPVVSGTGANVLT
TRBV20-1	SAGKNTEAF
TRBV28	ASSVYPGQGVYEQY
TRBV6-2/TRBV6-3	ASSPTSPGETQY
TRBV2	ASSYRGTGGYT
TRBV24-1	ATSDWSVGTGADNEQF
TRBV5-4	ASSHRQGSDTQY
TRBV27	ASSSPGTYEQY
TRBV14	ASSQGPAGVGEQY
TRBV28	ASKTSGTLNEQF
TRBV30	AWGDRADQPQH
TRBV5-1	ASSPSGGSVQETQY
TRBV27	ASSFPGREQY
TRBV9	ASSVEPSGSGNTIY
TRBV6-2/TRBV6-3	ASSYEKGGARTEAF
TRBV7-2	ASSRRLAGGTDTQY
TRBV5-1	ASSLNLADTQY
TRBV9	ASSVDLGSYEQY
TRBV18	ASSPGQGRPEAF